The sequence of this T cell receptor (beta chain) was determined in a study of CD8 T cells in ankylosing spondylitis. This CDR3 contains 19 residues. Trimming left V 2 bases short and J 0 bases short, with 20 bases between. The germline V gene has CDR1 SGHDN and CDR2 FVKESK. Each CDR3 protein gets one entry after TCRdb re-called the 5' RACE reads with MiXCR. The profile covers some 150,000 distinct CDR3 sequences, with around 45% appearing a single time and 13% to 15% taken by the ten largest. This clonotype has just a few counts. The receptor comes from a male donor with ankylosing spondylitis. The chain recombines TRBV14 with TRBJ2-1, with a weak D call TRBD2 (7 bases). Sequencing was performed on synovial fluid, either unsorted or a sorted T cell fraction (not recorded which). The CDR3 coding sequence is TGTGCCAGCAGCCAATGGCCTTTCGGGGGGCCTCCCTCCTACAATGAGCAGTTCTTC. It specifies CASSQWPFGGPPSYNEQFF.